One and the same sample provided the 6 T cell receptor beta chains below, sequenced in a study of graft-versus-host responses after intestinal transplantation. For these TCRs, the target antigens are not known. Some clones are missing from TCRdb's copy, which holds only in-frame ones; the method was immunoSEQ multiplex PCR. The sample has roughly 89,000 clones, roughly nine tenths seen once. Here the sequenced sample was unstimulated CD4+ T cells sorted from spleen or lymph node cells, taken before intestinal transplant. Receptors were obtained from a human donor who received an intestinal transplant.

This chain uses TRBV7-2 with TRBJ2-3; no reliable D call. The CDR3 sequence is 15 residues long. Germline CDR1 and CDR2: SGHTA and FQGNSA. Deletions cut 5 bases from V and 3 bases from J, with 15 bases between. The CDR3, as DNA: TGTGCCAGCAGCCCGGAACGGGTCGTGACAGATACGCAGTATTTT. This translates into CASSPERVVTDTQYF.

The chain links TRBV7-2 to TRBJ2-7, with D perhaps matching TRBD1 (5 bases). CDR1 and CDR2 (germline): SGHTA, FQGNSA. This CDR3 region has 14 residues. Trimming took 5 bases from V and 0 from J, leaving 11 bases between them. As DNA, the CDR3 is TGTGCCAGCAGCGCGAGTCAGGGCTCCTACGAGCAGTACTTC. Translating it yields CASSASQGSYEQYF.

The gene calls are TRBV7-2 and TRBJ1-3; D is undetermined. The CDR3 spans 14 residues. Per germline, CDR1 SGHTA and CDR2 FQGNSA. Trimming removed 1 base from V and 9 bases from J, with 13 bases in between. CDR3 sequence reads: CASSLDGVGGTIYF. CDR3 nucleotide sequence: TGTGCCAGCAGCTTAGACGGAGTCGGCGGCACCATATATTTT.

V and J are TRBV11-3 and TRBJ2-3; TRBD2 matches at 11 bases. CDR1 and CDR2 (germline): SGHNT, YENEEA. V trimming: 3 bases; J trimming: 9 bases; junction bases outside the gene matches: 14. The CDR3 spans 17 residues. In DNA, the CDR3 is TGTGCCAGCAGCTTCGGACTAGGTAGCGGGGGGGCTGGGACGCAGTATTTT. It translates to CASSFGLGSGGAGTQYF.

The V and J genes are TRBV7-6 and TRBJ1-4, with TRBD1 matching over 9 bases. Germline CDR1 is SGHVS and CDR2 is FNYEAQ. After removal of 11 bases from V and 6 bases from J, the junction contained 19 bases not matched to a gene. This CDR3 contains 17 residues. The CDR3 sequence: CASTLTGGPGGDEKLFF. In DNA form, the CDR3 reads TGTGCCTCCACACTCACAGGGGGCCCCGGGGGGGATGAAAAACTGTTTTTT.

The chain recombines TRBV7-5 with TRBJ1-3; TRBD1, the table's D call, was not compared with the DNA. TRBV7-5 is a pseudogene. This CDR3 spans 16 amino acids. DNA of the CDR3: TGTGCCAGAAGCATAAGGACAGGGGACTCTGGAAACACCATATATTTT. Amino acid sequence: CARSIRTGDSGNTIYF.